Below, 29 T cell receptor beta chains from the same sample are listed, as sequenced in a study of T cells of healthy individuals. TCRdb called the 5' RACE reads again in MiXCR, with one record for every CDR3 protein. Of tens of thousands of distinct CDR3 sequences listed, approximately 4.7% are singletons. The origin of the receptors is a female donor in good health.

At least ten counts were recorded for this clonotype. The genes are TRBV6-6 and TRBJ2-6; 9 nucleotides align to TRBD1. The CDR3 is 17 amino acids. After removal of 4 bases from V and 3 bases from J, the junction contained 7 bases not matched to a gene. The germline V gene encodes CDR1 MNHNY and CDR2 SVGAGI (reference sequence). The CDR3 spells CASSSTQGAIGANVLTF. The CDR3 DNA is TGTGCCAGCAGTTCTACACAGGGGGCAATTGGGGCCAACGTCCTGACTTTC.

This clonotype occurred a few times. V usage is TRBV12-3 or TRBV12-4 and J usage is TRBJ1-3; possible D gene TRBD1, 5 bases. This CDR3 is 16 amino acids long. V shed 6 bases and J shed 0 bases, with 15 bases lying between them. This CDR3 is CASRAGDYYSGNTIYF. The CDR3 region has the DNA TGTGCCAGCAGGGCGGGGGATTATTACTCTGGAAACACCATATATTTT.

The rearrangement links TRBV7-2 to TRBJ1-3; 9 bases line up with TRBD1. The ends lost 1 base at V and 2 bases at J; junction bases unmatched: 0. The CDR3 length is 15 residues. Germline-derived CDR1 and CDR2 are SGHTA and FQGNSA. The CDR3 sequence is CASSLGQGAGNTIYF. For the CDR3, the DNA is TGTGCCAGCAGCTTAGGACAGGGGGCTGGAAACACCATATATTTT.

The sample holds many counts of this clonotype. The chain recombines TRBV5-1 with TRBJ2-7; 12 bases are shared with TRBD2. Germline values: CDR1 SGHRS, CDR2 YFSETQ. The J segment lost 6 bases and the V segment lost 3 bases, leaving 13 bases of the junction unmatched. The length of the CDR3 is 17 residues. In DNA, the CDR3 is TGCGCCAGCAGCTGGGGGCAGCTAGCGGGAGGGAGGTTCGAGCAGTACTTC. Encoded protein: CASSWGQLAGGRFEQYF.

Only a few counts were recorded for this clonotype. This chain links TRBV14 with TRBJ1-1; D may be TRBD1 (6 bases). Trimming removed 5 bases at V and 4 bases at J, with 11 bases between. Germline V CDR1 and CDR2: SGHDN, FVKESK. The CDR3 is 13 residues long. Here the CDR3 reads CASSSRTVTEAFF. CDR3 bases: TGTGCCAGCAGCTCGAGGACAGTCACTGAAGCTTTCTTT.

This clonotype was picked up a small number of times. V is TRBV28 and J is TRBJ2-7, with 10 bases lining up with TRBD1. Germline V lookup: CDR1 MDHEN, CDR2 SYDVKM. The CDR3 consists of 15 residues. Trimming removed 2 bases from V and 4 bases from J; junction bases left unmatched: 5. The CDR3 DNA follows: TGTGCCAGCAGTTTACTAGACAGGGGGCCATACGAGCAGTACTTC. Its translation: CASSLLDRGPYEQYF. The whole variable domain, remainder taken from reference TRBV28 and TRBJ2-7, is DVKVTQSSRYLVKRTGEKVFLECVQDMDHENMFWYRQDPGLGLRLIYFSYDVKMKEKGDIPEGYSVSREKKERFSLILESASTNQTSMYLCASSLLDRGPYEQYFGPGTRLTVT.

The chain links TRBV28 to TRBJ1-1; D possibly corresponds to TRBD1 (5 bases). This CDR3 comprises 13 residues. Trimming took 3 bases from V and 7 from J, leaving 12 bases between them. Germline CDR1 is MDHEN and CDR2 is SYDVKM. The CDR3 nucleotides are TGTGCCAGCAGTTTTGGGGCAGGGTATGAAGCTTTCTTT. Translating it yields CASSFGAGYEAFF.

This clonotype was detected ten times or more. The CDR3 DNA reads TGTGCCAGCAGTACAGGGGGCATGGAAAAACTGTTTTTT. Encoded protein: CASSTGGMEKLFF. The chain carries TRBV9 and TRBJ1-4; the match to TRBD1 covers 9 bases. CDR3 length equals 13 residues. CDR1 is SGDLS, CDR2 YYNGEE, per germline. V was pared by 5 bases and J by 8 bases, with 4 bases of the junction left unmatched.

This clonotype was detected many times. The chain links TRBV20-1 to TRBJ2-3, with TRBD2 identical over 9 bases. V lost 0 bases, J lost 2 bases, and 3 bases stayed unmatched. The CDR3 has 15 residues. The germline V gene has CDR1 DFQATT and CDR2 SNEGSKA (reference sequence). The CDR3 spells CSARETSGHTDTQYF. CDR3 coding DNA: TGCAGTGCTAGAGAGACTAGCGGTCACACAGATACGCAGTATTTT.

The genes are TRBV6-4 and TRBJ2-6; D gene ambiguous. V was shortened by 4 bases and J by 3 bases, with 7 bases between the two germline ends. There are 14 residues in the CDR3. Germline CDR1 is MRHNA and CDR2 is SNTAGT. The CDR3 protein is CASSAKLGANVLTF. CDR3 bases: TGTGCCAGCAGTGCTAAGCTTGGGGCCAACGTCCTGACTTTC.

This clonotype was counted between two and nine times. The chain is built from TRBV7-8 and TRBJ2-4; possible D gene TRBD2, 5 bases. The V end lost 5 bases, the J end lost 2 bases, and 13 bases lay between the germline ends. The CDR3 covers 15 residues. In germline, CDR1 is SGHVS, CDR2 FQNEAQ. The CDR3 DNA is TGTGCCAGCAGCGAAATCCGGGGTACCAAAAACATTCAGTACTTC. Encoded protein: CASSEIRGTKNIQYF.

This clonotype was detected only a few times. CDR3 in DNA: TGCAGCGTTGGGTGGACAGGGAGGAGGGGCTACACCTTC. Translation gives CSVGWTGRRGYTF. The J gene is TRBJ1-2, the V gene TRBV29-1, with 8 bases identical to TRBD1. The CDR3 has 13 amino acids. The V and J ends lost 4 bases and 8 bases, in that order; junction bases with no gene match: 9. Germline values: CDR1 SQVTM, CDR2 ANQGSEA.

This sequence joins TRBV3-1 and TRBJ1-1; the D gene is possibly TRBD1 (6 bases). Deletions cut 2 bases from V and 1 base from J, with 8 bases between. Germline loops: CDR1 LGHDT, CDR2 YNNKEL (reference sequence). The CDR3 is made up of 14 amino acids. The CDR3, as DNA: TGTGCCAGCAGCCAATCGGACAGGAACACTGAAGCTTTCTTT. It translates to CASSQSDRNTEAFF. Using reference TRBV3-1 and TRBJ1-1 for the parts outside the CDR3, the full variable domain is DTAVSQTPKYLVTQMGNDKSIKCEQNLGHDTMYWYKQDSKKFLKIMFSYNNKELIINETVPNRFSPKSPDKAHLNLHINSLELGDSAVYFCASSQSDRNTEAFFGQGTRLTVV.

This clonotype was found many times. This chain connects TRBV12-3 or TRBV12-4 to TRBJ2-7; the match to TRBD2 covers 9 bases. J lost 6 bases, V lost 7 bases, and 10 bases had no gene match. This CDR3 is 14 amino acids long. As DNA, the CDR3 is TGTGCCAGCACCATTAGCGGGGGAGGCGGCGAGCAGTACTTC. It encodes CASTISGGGGEQYF.

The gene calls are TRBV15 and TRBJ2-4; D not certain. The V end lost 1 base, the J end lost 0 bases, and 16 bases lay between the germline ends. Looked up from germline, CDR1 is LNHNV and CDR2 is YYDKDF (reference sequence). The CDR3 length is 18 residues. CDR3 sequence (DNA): TGTGCCACCAGCAGAGGGGTCGACCCCAGCGTAGCCAAAAACATTCAGTACTTC. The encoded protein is CATSRGVDPSVAKNIQYF.

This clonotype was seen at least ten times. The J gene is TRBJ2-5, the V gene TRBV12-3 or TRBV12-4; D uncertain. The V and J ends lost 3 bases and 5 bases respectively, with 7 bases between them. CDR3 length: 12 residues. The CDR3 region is CASSFTEETQYF. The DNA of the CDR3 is TGTGCCAGCAGTTTCACGGAGGAGACCCAGTACTTC.

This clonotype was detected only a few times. The CDR3 region has the DNA TGTGCCAGCAGGTACCGGACAGGGCTAACTGAAGCTTTCTTT. Translating gives CASRYRTGLTEAFF. The V call is TRBV13, the J call TRBJ1-1; 8 nucleotides agree with TRBD1. The CDR3 has 14 amino acids. Germline CDR1 is PRHDT and CDR2 is FYEKMQ (reference sequence). Trimming removed 6 bases from V and 5 bases from J; junction bases left unmatched: 8.

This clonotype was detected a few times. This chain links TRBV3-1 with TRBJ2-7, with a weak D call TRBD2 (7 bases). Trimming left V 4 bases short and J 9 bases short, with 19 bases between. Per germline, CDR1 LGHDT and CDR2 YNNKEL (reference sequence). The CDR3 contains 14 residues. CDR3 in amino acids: CASSPREGVTTQYF. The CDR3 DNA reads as TGTGCCAGCAGCCCCAGGGAGGGGGTGACCACGCAGTACTTC.

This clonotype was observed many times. The CDR3 loop is CASSSNDTQYF. CDR3 nucleotide sequence: TGTGCCAGCAGCTCTAACGATACGCAGTATTTT. V and J are TRBV7-9 and TRBJ2-3; the D is unclear. The germline CDR1 and CDR2 sequences are SEHNR and FQNEAQ (reference sequence). The CDR3 contains 11 residues. V was cut by 4 bases and J by 6 bases, with 5 bases left in between.

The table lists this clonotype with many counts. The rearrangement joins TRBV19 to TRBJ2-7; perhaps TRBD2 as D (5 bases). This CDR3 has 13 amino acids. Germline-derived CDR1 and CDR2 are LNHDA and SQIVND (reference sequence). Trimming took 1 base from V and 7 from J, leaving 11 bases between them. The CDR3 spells CASSIAAGLEQYF. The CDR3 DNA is TGTGCCAGTAGTATAGCCGCGGGCCTGGAGCAGTACTTC.

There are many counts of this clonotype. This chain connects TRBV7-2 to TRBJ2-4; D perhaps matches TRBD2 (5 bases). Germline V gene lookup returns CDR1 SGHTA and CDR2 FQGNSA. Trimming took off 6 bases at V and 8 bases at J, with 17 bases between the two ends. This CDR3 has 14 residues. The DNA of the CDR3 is TGTGCCAGCAGGAGGGATACTCCCTGGGACATTCAGTACTTC. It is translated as CASRRDTPWDIQYF.

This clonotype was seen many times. As DNA, the CDR3 is TGTGCCAGCAGCTTAGGCTGGGGGTATAGCTCCTACAATGAGCAGTTCTTC. Its translation is CASSLGWGYSSYNEQFF. The chain recombines TRBV7-9 with TRBJ2-1, with D perhaps TRBD1 or TRBD2 (5 bases each). Trimming removed 1 base from V and 0 bases from J, with 13 bases in between. Germline values: CDR1 SEHNR, CDR2 FQNEAQ (reference sequence). The CDR3 loop spans 17 amino acids.

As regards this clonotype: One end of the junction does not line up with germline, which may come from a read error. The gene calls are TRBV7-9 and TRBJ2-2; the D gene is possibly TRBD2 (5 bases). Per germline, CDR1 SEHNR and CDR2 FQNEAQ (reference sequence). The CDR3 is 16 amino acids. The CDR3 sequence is CASSLETRGRTGEPFF. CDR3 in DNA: TGTGCCAGCAGCTTAGAAACTCGCGGGCGCACCGGGGAGCCGTTTTTT.

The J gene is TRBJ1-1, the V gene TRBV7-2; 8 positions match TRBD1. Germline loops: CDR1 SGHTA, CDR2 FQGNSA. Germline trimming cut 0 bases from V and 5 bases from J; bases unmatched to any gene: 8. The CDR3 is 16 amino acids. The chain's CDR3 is CASSLAPGGASTEAFF. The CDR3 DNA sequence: TGTGCCAGCAGCTTAGCCCCAGGGGGCGCATCTACTGAAGCTTTCTTT.

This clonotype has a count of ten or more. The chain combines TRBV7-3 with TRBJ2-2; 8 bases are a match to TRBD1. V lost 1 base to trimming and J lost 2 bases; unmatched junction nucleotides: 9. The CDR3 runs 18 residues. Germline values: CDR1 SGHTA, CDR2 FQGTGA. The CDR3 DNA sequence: TGTGCCAGCAGCTTAATCGGGGGACAGGAGCTTAACACCGGGGAGCTGTTTTTT. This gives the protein CASSLIGGQELNTGELFF.

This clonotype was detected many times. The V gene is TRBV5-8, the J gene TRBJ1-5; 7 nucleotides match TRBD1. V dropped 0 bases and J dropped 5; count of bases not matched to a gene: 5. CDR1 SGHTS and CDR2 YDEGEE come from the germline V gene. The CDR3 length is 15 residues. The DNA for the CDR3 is TGTGCCAGCAGCTTGGGGACAGGAGGCTATCAGCCCCAGCATTTT. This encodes CASSLGTGGYQPQHF.

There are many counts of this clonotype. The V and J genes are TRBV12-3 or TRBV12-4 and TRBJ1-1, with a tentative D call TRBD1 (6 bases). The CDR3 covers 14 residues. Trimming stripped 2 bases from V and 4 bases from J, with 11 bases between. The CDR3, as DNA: TGTGCCAGCAGTTTATCTGGAGGGGGCACTGAAGCTTTCTTT. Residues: CASSLSGGGTEAFF.

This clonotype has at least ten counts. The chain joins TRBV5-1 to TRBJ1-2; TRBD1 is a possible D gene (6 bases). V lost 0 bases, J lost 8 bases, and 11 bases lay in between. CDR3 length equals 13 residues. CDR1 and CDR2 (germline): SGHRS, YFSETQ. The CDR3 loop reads CASSLARGGGYTF. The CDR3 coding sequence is TGCGCCAGCAGCTTGGCCAGGGGAGGCGGCTACACCTTC.

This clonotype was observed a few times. In DNA form, the CDR3 reads TGCAGTGGAGTAGCGGGAGTATCCAATGAGCAGTTCTTC. Translation: CSGVAGVSNEQFF. The chain combines TRBV20-1 with TRBJ2-1; 9 nucleotides line up with TRBD2. In germline, CDR1 is DFQATT, CDR2 SNEGSKA (reference sequence). The CDR3 sequence is 13 residues long. J gave up 6 bases and V 7 bases, and 7 bases lay outside the gene matches.